These 24 T cell receptor beta chains share one sample of origin, sequenced in a study of blood T cell repertoires in COVID-19. Clones were sequenced by immunoSEQ multiplex PCR, and TCRdb holds only the in-frame ones, with some missing. The sample records about 190,000 clones, roughly 90% being singletons. Sequencing used peripheral blood. The receptors shown here come from a woman in her thirties or forties who had recovered from COVID-19.

This clone turned up a few times. This chain joins TRBV2 and TRBJ2-2, with D possibly being TRBD1 (6 bases). CDR1 SNHLY and CDR2 FYNNEI come from the germline V gene. Trimming removed 3 bases from V and 7 bases from J, with 9 bases in between. The CDR3 runs 13 residues. The CDR3 DNA sequence: TGTGCCAGCAGTGAGCAGGGGTACGGGGAGCTGTTTTTT. Residues: CASSEQGYGELFF.

On this clone itself: This same CDR3 is encoded by further DNA sequences in the sample. J is TRBJ2-1 and V is TRBV9; TRBD1 might be the D (6 bases). Trimming took 3 bases from V and 0 from J, leaving 10 bases between them. There are 15 residues in the CDR3. Per germline, CDR1 SGDLS and CDR2 YYNGEE. This chain's CDR3 is CASSATGNSYNEQFF. As DNA, the CDR3 is TGTGCCAGCAGCGCAACAGGGAACTCCTACAATGAGCAGTTCTTC. Full variable domain (rest looked up from reference TRBV9 and TRBJ2-1): DSGVTQTPKHLITATGQRVTLRCSPRSGDLSVYWYQQSLDQGLQFLIQYYNGEERAKGNILERFSAQQFPDLHSELNLSSLELGDSALYFCASSATGNSYNEQFFGPGTRLTVL.

The chain uses TRBV14 and TRBJ1-2; D is possibly TRBD1 (5 bases). CDR1 SGHDN and CDR2 FVKESK come from the germline V gene. The CDR3 sequence is 13 residues long. The ends were cut back, 3 bases at V and 8 bases at J, with 13 bases in the middle. CDR3: CASSHGAGSGYTF. As DNA, the CDR3 is TGTGCCAGCAGCCATGGGGCAGGGTCCGGCTACACCTTC.

V gene TRBV30 combines with J gene TRBJ2-1; 8 nucleotides agree with TRBD2. This CDR3 has 18 amino acids. The ends lost 2 bases at V and 4 bases at J; junction bases unmatched: 16. Per the germline V gene, CDR1 is GTSNPN and CDR2 is SVGIG (reference sequence). CDR3: CAWSRIAGRWGEYNEQFF. CDR3 in DNA: TGTGCCTGGAGTAGAATAGCGGGACGATGGGGGGAATACAATGAGCAGTTCTTC. Looking up the rest from reference TRBV30 and TRBJ2-1 gives the full variable domain: SQTIHQWPATLVQPVGSPLSLECTVEGTSNPNLYWYRQAAGRGLQLLFYSVGIGQISSEVPQNLSASRPQDRQFILSSKKLLLSDSGFYLCAWSRIAGRWGEYNEQFFGPGTRLTVL.

The V and J genes are TRBV5-1 and TRBJ2-7; D might be TRBD1 (7 bases). V was clipped by 4 bases and J by 2 bases, with 13 bases between them. This CDR3 has 14 residues. The germline gives CDR1 SGHRS, CDR2 YFSETQ. The CDR3 is CASSRGDSAYEQYF. The CDR3 bases are TGCGCCAGCAGCAGGGGGGACAGCGCCTACGAGCAGTACTTC.

The J gene is TRBJ2-4, the V gene TRBV24-1; 7 bases align to TRBD1. Losses at the gene ends were 4 bases for V and 3 bases for J; bases not matched to a gene: 11. The germline V gene has CDR1 KGHDR and CDR2 SFDVKD. The CDR3 has 17 residues. CDR3 DNA sequence: TGTGCCACCAGTGACATACCCCCGGCAGGGGGCAAAAACATTCAGTACTTC. Protein sequence: CATSDIPPAGGKNIQYF.

The rearrangement links TRBV18 to TRBJ1-1; D possibly corresponds to TRBD1 (6 bases). V was shortened by 0 bases and J by 5 bases, with 16 bases between the two germline ends. The CDR3 loop spans 16 amino acids. Germline V lookup: CDR1 KGHSH, CDR2 LQKENI. This chain's CDR3 is CASSPPGGGGWTEAFF. Written as DNA, the CDR3 is TGTGCCAGCTCACCACCGGGAGGGGGAGGGTGGACTGAAGCTTTCTTT.

This chain's CDR3 is CASSFLQGNEQFF. The CDR3 bases are TGTGCCAGCAGCTTCTTACAGGGAAATGAGCAGTTCTTC. This chain links TRBV7-2 with TRBJ2-1; TRBD1 might be the D (6 bases). CDR1 and CDR2 (germline): SGHTA, FQGNSA. This CDR3 region has 13 residues. V lost 3 bases to trimming and J lost 7 bases, with 10 bases between them.

The chain links TRBV28 to TRBJ2-7, with a possible D match to TRBD2 (6 bases). This CDR3 is built from 15 residues. The V end lost 7 bases, the J end lost 0 bases, and 16 bases lay between the germline ends. CDR1 MDHEN and CDR2 SYDVKM come from the germline V gene. CDR3 protein: CASTVGGGVSYEQYF. The CDR3 nucleotides read TGTGCCAGCACCGTCGGGGGAGGAGTCTCCTACGAGCAGTACTTC.

The CDR3 DNA sequence: TGTGCCAGCAGTCAGGGACAGGAGTACGAGCAGTACTTC. Residues: CASSQGQEYEQYF. The genes are TRBV6-5 and TRBJ2-7; 8 nucleotides agree with TRBD1. Germline V gene lookup returns CDR1 MNHEY and CDR2 SVGAGI. CDR3 length equals 13 residues. The V and J ends lost 5 bases and 4 bases, in that order; junction bases with no gene match: 4.

The V call is TRBV2, the J call TRBJ1-3, with 9 bases lining up with TRBD1. Germline V gene lookup returns CDR1 SNHLY and CDR2 FYNNEI. This CDR3 region has 14 residues. J gave up 4 bases and V 6 bases, and 4 bases lay outside the gene matches. The chain's CDR3 is CASRGGQGGNTIYF. In DNA, the CDR3 is TGTGCCAGCAGGGGGGGACAGGGAGGAAACACCATATATTTT. Looking up the rest from reference TRBV2 and TRBJ1-3 gives the full variable domain: EPEVTQTPSHQVTQMGQEVILRCVPISNHLYFYWYRQILGQKVEFLVSFYNNEISEKSEIFDDQFSVERPDGSNFTLKIRSTKLEDSAMYFCASRGGQGGNTIYFGEGSWLTVV.

This clone was recorded once. The chain carries TRBV19 and TRBJ2-1; tentative D call: TRBD1 (6 bases). The CDR3 extends over 14 amino acids. In germline, CDR1 is LNHDA, CDR2 SQIVND (reference sequence). Between the trimmed V and J ends, which lost 1 base and 9 bases, there was a span of 13 bases. The CDR3 reads CASSIGGTGIEQFF. CDR3 bases: TGTGCCAGTAGTATAGGGGGAACAGGGATTGAGCAGTTCTTC.

The CDR3 here is CAWSRQGDDGYTF. DNA of the CDR3: TGTGCCTGGAGTAGGCAGGGGGACGATGGCTACACCTTC. This chain uses TRBV30 with TRBJ1-2, with 7 bases fitting TRBD1. The germline gives CDR1 GTSNPN, CDR2 SVGIG (reference sequence). The CDR3 contains 13 residues. J was trimmed by 6 bases and V by 2 bases; bases with no gene match: 6.

The V call is TRBV7-9, the J call TRBJ1-6, with 10 nucleotides matching TRBD1. The V gene's germline CDR1 is SEHNR and CDR2 FQNEAQ (reference sequence). The CDR3 runs to 16 residues. V trimming: 1 base; J trimming: 9 bases; junction bases outside the gene matches: 6. The CDR3 loop is CASSLVTGTGVSPLHF. The CDR3 bases are TGTGCCAGCAGCTTAGTAACCGGGACAGGGGTTTCACCCCTCCACTTT. Complete variable domain (other parts from reference TRBV7-9 and TRBJ1-6): DTGVSQNPRHKITKRGQNVTFRCDPISEHNRLYWYRQTLGQGPEFLTYFQNEAQLEKSRLLSDRFSAERPKGSFSTLEIQRTEQGDSAMYLCASSLVTGTGVSPLHFGNGTRLTVT.

The chain has TRBV27 and TRBJ2-2, with 8 nucleotides matching TRBD2. Trimming removed 2 bases from V and 3 bases from J; junction bases left unmatched: 14. Germline CDR1 is MNHEY and CDR2 is SMNVEV (reference sequence). The CDR3 extends over 19 amino acids. The CDR3 nucleotides read TGTGCCAGCAGTTTAGGAATTTTAGGGCTAGCGGGCTACACCGGGGAGCTGTTTTTT. As protein: CASSLGILGLAGYTGELFF.

The chain carries TRBV2 and TRBJ2-6; 8 bases are a match to TRBD1. The V gene end was trimmed by 1 base and the J gene end by 14 bases; junction bases not matched to a gene: 10. The CDR3 extends over 15 amino acids. Germline V gives CDR1 SNHLY, CDR2 FYNNEI. This chain's CDR3 is CASSEEFAAGGLLTF. The CDR3 DNA sequence: TGTGCCAGCAGTGAAGAGTTCGCGGCAGGGGGCCTCCTGACTTTC.

The rearrangement joins TRBV3-1 (or the pseudogene TRBV3-2) to TRBJ1-4; tentative D call: TRBD1 (6 bases). V lost 4 bases and J 3 bases, leaving 12 bases between the germline ends. The CDR3 spans 15 residues. The germline V gene has CDR1 LGHDT and CDR2 YNNKEL (reference sequence). Written as DNA, the CDR3 is TGTGCCAGCAGCCCATGGGACAACCCTAATGAAAAACTGTTTTTT. Its translation: CASSPWDNPNEKLFF.

The sample holds a few counts of this clone. The V call is TRBV24-1, the J call TRBJ2-1; D is unclear. The CDR3 spans 13 residues. Per germline, CDR1 KGHDR and CDR2 SFDVKD. The ends were cut back, 2 bases at V and 3 bases at J, with 4 bases in the middle. The CDR3 bases are TGTGCCACCAGTGATTCCCACTACAATGAGCAGTTCTTC. It codes for CATSDSHYNEQFF.

A few counts support this clone. V usage is TRBV5-8 and J usage is TRBJ2-3; 8 positions match TRBD1. The CDR3 loop spans 15 amino acids. V dropped 2 bases and J dropped 2; count of bases not matched to a gene: 4. CDR1 and CDR2 (germline): SGHTS, YDEGEE. In DNA form, the CDR3 reads TGTGCCAGCAGCTTCAGGGGGCGTCCCACAGATACGCAGTATTTT. It encodes CASSFRGRPTDTQYF.

The chain recombines TRBV19 with TRBJ1-5; D possibly corresponds to TRBD1 (6 bases). Trimming removed 10 bases at V and 2 bases at J, with 9 bases between. Germline assignment: CDR1 LNHDA and CDR2 SQIVND (reference sequence). The CDR3 has 12 residues. CDR3 loop: CATRQGNQPQHF. The CDR3 coding sequence is TGTGCCACGAGACAGGGCAATCAGCCCCAGCATTTT.

This clone was seen just once. This chain joins TRBV5-6 and TRBJ1-2; TRBD1 matches at 8 bases. CDR1 is SGHDT and CDR2 is YYEEEE in the germline V gene. The CDR3 is 14 amino acids. V lost 4 bases and J lost 6; bases outside the gene matches: 8. For the CDR3, the DNA is TGTGCCAGCAGCCGTCCGGGACAGGAGGATGGCTACACCTTC. Its protein is CASSRPGQEDGYTF. Full variable domain (outside the CDR3, taken from reference TRBV5-6 and TRBJ1-2): DAGVTQSPTHLIKTRGQQVTLRCSPKSGHDTVSWYQQALGQGPQFIFQYYEEEERQRGNFPDRFSGHQFPNYSSELNVNALLLGDSALYLCASSRPGQEDGYTFGSGTRLTVV.

This chain uses TRBV19 with TRBJ2-7, with D possibly matching TRBD1 (6 bases). Germline V lookup: CDR1 LNHDA, CDR2 SQIVND (reference sequence). The CDR3 is made up of 13 amino acids. V was clipped by 8 bases and J by 3 bases, with 14 bases between them. The CDR3 reads CASGTNSFYEQYF. Written as DNA, the CDR3 is TGTGCCAGTGGGACAAACTCATTCTACGAGCAGTACTTC.

V gene TRBV10-3 combines with J gene TRBJ1-1, with D possibly TRBD1 on 5 matching bases. CDR3 length equals 14 residues. The ends were cut back, 9 bases at V and 0 bases at J, with 14 bases in the middle. Germline lookup yields CDR1 ENHRY and CDR2 SYGVKD. CDR3 amino acids: CAIQEGNMNTEAFF. The CDR3 DNA reads as TGTGCCATACAGGAAGGGAACATGAACACTGAAGCTTTCTTT.

The genes are TRBV28 and TRBJ2-5; the D gene is possibly TRBD2 (6 bases). V was clipped by 5 bases and J by 2 bases, with 15 bases between them. Looked up from germline, CDR1 is MDHEN and CDR2 is SYDVKM. This CDR3 has 15 amino acids. The CDR3 reads CASSPGLGPQETQYF. Here the CDR3 DNA reads TGTGCCAGCAGTCCGGGACTCGGCCCTCAAGAGACCCAGTACTTC.